The next 27 T cell receptor beta chains were all read from a single sample in a study of shared clonotypes between healthy human individuals. Only in-frame clones appear in the TCRdb table, and some are missing; sequencing was by immunoSEQ multiplex PCR. The data hold roughly 660,000 clones, with around 90% observed a single time. The specimen sequenced was memory CD8+ T cells from PBMCs. Subset meaning: CD45RO+ cells pooled with CCR7-negative TemRA cells. These receptors were collected from a man in his late teens or twenties in good health. Some clones in this sample may be carry-over from other donors' samples.

The chain couples TRBV6-1 to TRBJ2-7; no firm D call. From germline, CDR1 is MNHNS and CDR2 SASEGT. The V end was cut by 6 bases, the J end by 1 base, with 7 bases between. The CDR3 consists of 12 residues. The CDR3 coding sequence is TGTGCCAGCAGCGGCACTTCCTACGAGCAGTACTTC. It yields the protein CASSGTSYEQYF.

The chain recombines TRBV7-9 with TRBJ2-5; a weak D match, TRBD2 (5 bases). The ends were cut back, 5 bases at V and 3 bases at J, with 13 bases in the middle. This CDR3 spans 14 amino acids. Germline CDR1 is SEHNR and CDR2 is FQNEAQ (reference sequence). CDR3 in DNA: TGTGCCAGCAGCCTCAACCCCGGGGAAGAGACCCAGTACTTC. It encodes CASSLNPGEETQYF.

The chain couples TRBV5-6 to TRBJ2-7; 8 nucleotides align to TRBD1. V gave up 4 bases and J gave up 3 bases; unmatched junction bases: 9. CDR1 and CDR2 (germline): SGHDT, YYEEEE. The CDR3 consists of 15 residues. This CDR3 reads CASSPQDREDYEQYF. In DNA form, the CDR3 reads TGTGCCAGCAGCCCTCAGGACAGGGAGGACTACGAGCAGTACTTC. The full variable domain, with the rest looked up from reference TRBV5-6 and TRBJ2-7, is DAGVTQSPTHLIKTRGQQVTLRCSPKSGHDTVSWYQQALGQGPQFIFQYYEEEERQRGNFPDRFSGHQFPNYSSELNVNALLLGDSALYLCASSPQDREDYEQYFGPGTRLTVT.

The gene calls are TRBV2 and TRBJ1-5, with unresolved D. Germline V gene data show CDR1 as SNHLY and CDR2 as FYNNEI. The CDR3 is made up of 16 amino acids. V lost 2 bases, J lost 3 bases, and 14 bases lay in between. CDR3: CASSELVKPDNQPQHF. The CDR3 DNA follows: TGTGCCAGCAGTGAACTTGTTAAGCCAGACAATCAGCCCCAGCATTTT.

The chain employs TRBV27 and TRBJ2-7, with D maybe TRBD1 (6 bases). V shed 6 bases and J shed 2 bases, with 23 bases lying between them. The germline CDR1 and CDR2 sequences are MNHEY and SMNVEV (reference sequence). This CDR3 is 17 amino acids long. CDR3 amino acids: CASSSRTDYFLTYEQYF. The CDR3 bases are TGTGCCAGCAGCTCCCGGACAGACTACTTCTTAACCTACGAGCAGTACTTC.

This clone was seen only a few times. V gene TRBV6-1 combines with J gene TRBJ1-4; D gene unclear. The CDR3 is 13 residues long. Germline V gene sequence: CDR1 MNHNS, CDR2 SASEGT. V dropped 5 bases and J dropped 3 bases, with 7 bases sitting between them. The CDR3 sequence is CASSPRPNEKLFF. The CDR3 DNA sequence: TGTGCCAGCAGTCCGCGGCCTAATGAAAAACTGTTTTTT.

The rearrangement joins TRBV6-5 to TRBJ2-3, with 7 bases aligning to TRBD2. V gave up 1 base and J gave up 5 bases; unmatched junction bases: 9. Germline-derived CDR1 and CDR2 are MNHEY and SVGAGI. This CDR3 comprises 16 residues. The DNA of the CDR3 is TGTGCCAGCAGTTACTTTTGGGGGGGGAATGAAGATACGCAGTATTTT. Translation gives CASSYFWGGNEDTQYF.

The chain employs TRBV29-1 and TRBJ2-7; D uncertain. The CDR3 totals 12 residues. Germline V CDR1 and CDR2: SQVTM, ANQGSEA. Trimming pared 3 bases from V and 1 base from J, leaving 7 bases between. CDR3 DNA sequence: TGCAGCGTTGAGTCAGGATCCTACGAGCAGTACTTC. Translated: CSVESGSYEQYF.

V is TRBV7-9 and J is TRBJ2-3; 11 bases line up with TRBD2. J was trimmed by 3 bases and V by 5 bases; bases with no gene match: 10. This CDR3 spans 17 amino acids. The germline V gene encodes CDR1 SEHNR and CDR2 FQNEAQ (reference sequence). The CDR3 here is CASSGSFSGRETDTQYF. In nucleotides, the CDR3 is TGTGCCAGCAGCGGCTCCTTTAGCGGGAGGGAAACAGATACGCAGTATTTT.

This chain joins TRBV11-1 and TRBJ2-5, with 15 positions matching TRBD2. The V gene's germline CDR1 is SGHAT and CDR2 FQDESV (reference sequence). CDR3 length: 17 amino acids. V was pared by 5 bases and J by 4 bases, with 8 bases of the junction left unmatched. CDR3 residues: CASSRTSGRALGETQYF. The CDR3, as DNA: TGTGCCAGCAGCAGGACTAGCGGGAGGGCCCTGGGAGAGACCCAGTACTTC.

This rearrangement joins TRBV23-1 to TRBJ2-3; 13 bases align to TRBD2. TRBV23-1 belongs to the ORF category, with a function that is uncertain. The CDR3 has 22 residues. V gave up 4 bases and J gave up 2 bases; unmatched junction bases: 21. In DNA, the CDR3 is TGCGCCAGCAGTCTCCCTGAGGCAGGACGGACTAGCGGGAGAGGGGACACAGATACGCAGTATTTT. This codes for CASSLPEAGRTSGRGDTDTQYF.

V is TRBV7-9 and J is TRBJ1-2, with D perhaps TRBD1 (5 bases). The CDR3 is 14 residues long. CDR1 and CDR2 from the germline V gene are SEHNR and FQNEAQ (reference sequence). The germline V and J ends were trimmed by 4 bases and 4 bases, with 13 bases remaining between them. The CDR3 DNA reads as TGTGCCAGCAGCTCTTGGGACGGTGTCTATGGCTACACCTTC. It encodes CASSSWDGVYGYTF.

This chain links TRBV27 with TRBJ2-7; maybe TRBD2 (6 bases). The V end was cut by 0 bases, the J end by 3 bases, with 9 bases between. Per germline, CDR1 MNHEY and CDR2 SMNVEV (reference sequence). The CDR3 runs 14 residues. The DNA for the CDR3 is TGTGCCAGCAGTTTATCCGTGGAGGGCTACGAGCAGTACTTC. Amino acids: CASSLSVEGYEQYF.

The chain employs TRBV27 and TRBJ2-4; 10 positions match TRBD1. The V gene's germline CDR1 is MNHEY and CDR2 SMNVEV (reference sequence). The V gene end was trimmed by 4 bases and the J gene end by 1 base; junction bases not matched to a gene: 16. The CDR3 sequence is 20 residues long. CDR3 sequence (DNA): TGTGCCAGCAGTTACTTGGGGGACAGGGGCCTCCACGTCGCCAAAAACATTCAGTACTTC. Its translation is CASSYLGDRGLHVAKNIQYF.

V usage is TRBV4-1 and J usage is TRBJ1-5; weak D call: TRBD1 (6 bases). This CDR3 is built from 17 residues. V was cut by 0 bases and J by 6 bases, with 18 bases left in between. CDR1 and CDR2 from the germline V gene are MGHRA and YSYEKL. The DNA for the CDR3 is TGCGCCAGCAGCCAAGAGGGGGCAGGGGCGCTTGGTCAGCCCCAGCATTTT. As protein: CASSQEGAGALGQPQHF.

This clone appeared once. V and J are TRBV28 and TRBJ2-7, with 7 nucleotides matching TRBD1. The V segment lost 2 bases and the J segment 0 bases; nucleotides outside the gene matches: 19. From germline, CDR1 is MDHEN and CDR2 SYDVKM. The CDR3 has 20 amino acids. For the CDR3, the DNA is TGTGCCAGCAGTTTAAATCTCAGACAGGGTGAAGGACGAAGCTCCTACGAGCAGTACTTC. Residues: CASSLNLRQGEGRSSYEQYF.

This rearrangement joins TRBV28 to TRBJ2-7; 11 bases align to TRBD2. Germline V gives CDR1 MDHEN, CDR2 SYDVKM. The CDR3 spans 13 residues. The V segment lost 11 bases and the J segment 2 bases; nucleotides outside the gene matches: 5. CDR3 in DNA: TGTGCCGGACAACTAGCGGGAGCCTACGAGCAGTACTTC. Translation gives CAGQLAGAYEQYF.

The V call is TRBV6-5, the J call TRBJ2-7; possible D gene TRBD2, 6 bases. CDR3 length equals 14 residues. Trimming left V 5 bases short and J 0 bases short, with 11 bases between. Germline loops: CDR1 MNHEY, CDR2 SVGAGI. The CDR3 region has the DNA TGTGCCAGCAGTAATCGGGACTTCTCCTACGAGCAGTACTTC. Encoded protein: CASSNRDFSYEQYF.

The chain couples TRBV5-5 to TRBJ2-7; D remains unclear. V lost 4 bases and J lost 2, with 13 bases in between. The germline V gene has CDR1 SGHKS and CDR2 YYEKEE (reference sequence). The length of the CDR3 is 14 residues. CDR3 bases: TGTGCCAGCAGCCGGACGGAACGGGCCTACGAGCAGTACTTC. Amino acid sequence: CASSRTERAYEQYF. Full variable domain (rest looked up from reference TRBV5-5 and TRBJ2-7): DAGVTQSPTHLIKTRGQQVTLRCSPISGHKSVSWYQQVLGQGPQFIFQYYEKEERGRGNFPDRFSARQFPNYSSELNVNALLLGDSALYLCASSRTERAYEQYFGPGTRLTVT.

The gene calls are TRBV13 and TRBJ2-3, with 11 bases matching TRBD2. CDR1 and CDR2 (germline): PRHDT, FYEKMQ (reference sequence). V trimming: 2 bases; J trimming: 6 bases; junction bases outside the gene matches: 16. The CDR3 runs 19 residues. CDR3 coding DNA: TGTGCCAGCAGCTTATTGACTAGCGGGGTGGGAACGGATTTCGATACGCAGTATTTT. Translated: CASSLLTSGVGTDFDTQYF.

The gene calls are TRBV21-1 and TRBJ1-2; TRBD1, as called in the table, went unchecked against the DNA. TRBV21-1 is a listed pseudogene. This CDR3 has 13 residues. The CDR3 sequence is CASRDRVNYGYTF. CDR3 bases: TGTGCCAGCAGGGACAGGGTTAACTATGGCTACACCTTC.

The V and J genes are TRBV28 and TRBJ1-5; perhaps TRBD1 as D (5 bases). This CDR3 is 15 amino acids long. Germline V gene data show CDR1 as MDHEN and CDR2 as SYDVKM. The V end lost 8 bases, the J end lost 4 bases, and 18 bases lay between the germline ends. CDR3 sequence reads: CASGIQGAGNQPQHF. The CDR3 DNA follows: TGTGCCAGCGGTATTCAAGGGGCGGGAAATCAGCCCCAGCATTTT.

The chain carries TRBV27 and TRBJ1-2, with 8 positions matching TRBD1. V was pared by 5 bases and J by 5 bases, with 7 bases of the junction left unmatched. This CDR3 is built from 14 residues. CDR1 is MNHEY and CDR2 is SMNVEV in the germline V gene (reference sequence). In DNA form, the CDR3 reads TGTGCCAGCAGTACCGGACAGGGCGGGTATGGCTACACCTTC. Its protein is CASSTGQGGYGYTF.

The chain has TRBV7-3 and TRBJ2-1; 15 positions agree with TRBD2. J gave up 8 bases and V 5 bases, and 4 bases lay outside the gene matches. CDR1 is SGHTA, CDR2 FQGTGA, per germline. CDR3 length equals 15 residues. Written as DNA, the CDR3 is TGTGCCAGCAGCCAGCGGACTAGCGGGAGGGATGAGCAGTTCTTC. Amino acids: CASSQRTSGRDEQFF.

This sequence joins TRBV27 and TRBJ2-7; 8 bases are a match to TRBD1. Trimming took 5 bases from V and 2 from J; bases not matched to a gene: 8. The CDR3 runs 15 residues. CDR1 is MNHEY, CDR2 SMNVEV, per germline (reference sequence). DNA for the CDR3: TGTGCCAGCAGTCCAGAGGACAGGGCCCCCTACGAGCAGTACTTC. Translating gives CASSPEDRAPYEQYF.

The V and J genes are TRBV19 and TRBJ2-7; TRBD2 agrees at 8 bases. CDR3 length: 16 amino acids. Trimming cost V 3 bases and J 2 bases; bases outside gene matches: 9. Germline CDR1 is LNHDA and CDR2 is SQIVND (reference sequence). The CDR3 coding sequence is TGTGCCAGTAGTATCTCCGGGACTAGGGGCCCCTACGAGCAGTACTTC. Its protein is CASSISGTRGPYEQYF.

The chain joins TRBV7-6 to TRBJ2-7; 10 nucleotides match TRBD2. J gave up 0 bases and V 6 bases, and 5 bases lay outside the gene matches. There are 15 residues in the CDR3. Germline assignment: CDR1 SGHVS and CDR2 FNYEAQ. The DNA of the CDR3 is TGTGCCAGCAGGCCAGCGGGAGGGAGCTCCTACGAGCAGTACTTC. It is translated as CASRPAGGSSYEQYF. The full variable domain, with the rest looked up from reference TRBV7-6 and TRBJ2-7, is GAGVSQSPRYKVTKRGQDVALRCDPISGHVSLYWYRQALGQGPEFLTYFNYEAQQDKSGLPNDRFSAERPEGSISTLTIQRTEQRDSAMYRCASRPAGGSSYEQYFGPGTRLTVT.